A selection of T cell receptor beta chains follows, all from one sample in a study of T cells after yellow fever vaccination. TCRdb analysed the 5' RACE reads with MiXCR anew, one entry per CDR3 protein. The profile shows approximately 260,000 distinct CDR3 sequences, 13% of them singletons. The input for sequencing was CD4+ T cells sorted from PBMCs, taken 45 days after the yellow fever booster vaccination. The receptors were sampled from a man aged 25 to 40 who received the YFV17D yellow fever vaccine. Each CDR3 is given with its conserved first and last residue. The order of the fields is V gene, D gene, clone size, J gene, CDR3 DNA, CDR3 protein. The D gene is left open where the match is weak. Clone size is stated in some rows and not others, as once, few, many or a class when expanded.

TRBV19	TRBD1	few	TRBJ2-7	TGTGCCAGTAGCCAGGGGGCTTCGTACGAGCAGTACTTC	CASSQGASYEQYF
TRBV27	NA	NA	TRBJ2-7	TGTGCCAGCAGGGGGGGAGGGGGATACGAGCAGTACTTC	CASRGGGGYEQYF
TRBV3-1	NA	few	TRBJ1-3	TGTGCCAGCAGCGGACGGACACTGTCTGGAAACACCATATATTTT	CASSGRTLSGNTIYF
TRBV2	TRBD1	few	TRBJ2-1	TGTGCCAGCAGTCGGGACAGGGATTTGGGCAACAATGAGCAGTTCTTC	CASSRDRDLGNNEQFF
TRBV5-6	NA	few	TRBJ2-1	TGTGCCAGCAGCTTGGGCCGGGACGAGCAGTTCTTC	CASSLGRDEQFF
TRBV29-1	NA	NA	TRBJ2-5	TGCAGCGTTTTTGGGGACATCCCAGAGACCCAGTACTTC	CSVFGDIPETQYF
TRBV19	NA	NA	TRBJ2-6	TGTGCCAGTAGTGTACAGGGTGCTGGGGCCAACGTCCTGACTTTC	CASSVQGAGANVLTF
TRBV5-1	TRBD1	NA	TRBJ2-5	TGCGCCAGCAGCTTTCCGGGACAGGGGAATGTGCAGACCCAGTACTTC	CASSFPGQGNVQTQYF
TRBV27	NA	NA	TRBJ1-1	TGTGCCAGCAGTTTGCGGGCTATGAAGACTGAAGCTTTCTTT	CASSLRAMKTEAFF
TRBV10-3	NA	NA	TRBJ1-6	TGTGCCATCAGTGACACCCCCCCCGATCGGCCCCTCCACTTT	CAISDTPPDRPLHF
TRBV7-2	TRBD1	NA	TRBJ2-5	TGTGCCAGCAGCTTCGCGGGACAGGGTGAGACCCAGTACTTC	CASSFAGQGETQYF
TRBV4-3	NA	few	TRBJ2-4	TGCGCCAGCAGCCAAGGCCCCCAGCCTGCCAAAAACATTCAGTACTTC	CASSQGPQPAKNIQYF
TRBV4-3	NA	few	TRBJ2-3	TGCGCCAGCAGCCACAGGGGGGTAGACACAGATACGCAGTATTTT	CASSHRGVDTDTQYF
TRBV12-3/TRBV12-4	TRBD1	NA	TRBJ2-1	TGTGCCAGCAGTTTGACGGGATCACAGGGGGCGGATTTCTTC	CASSLTGSQGADFF
TRBV11-2	TRBD1	NA	TRBJ1-1	TGTGCCAGCGTCTTGACAGCGACAGGGGCTTTCTTT	CASVLTATGAFF
TRBV29-1	NA	few	TRBJ1-3	TGCAGCGTTGAAACTCAGGCCTCCTCTGGAAACACCATATATTTT	CSVETQASSGNTIYF
TRBV3-1	TRBD1	once	TRBJ1-5	TGTGCCAGCAGCCAAGCCGGGACAGGGTTCAATCAGCCCCAGCATTTT	CASSQAGTGFNQPQHF
TRBV6-2/TRBV6-3	TRBD1	NA	TRBJ1-1	TGTGCCAGCAAAGACAGGGGGCCCACTGAAGCTTTCTTT	CASKDRGPTEAFF
TRBV7-2	NA	few	TRBJ2-1	TGTGCCAGTAAGTGGGAGATATCCTACAATGAGCAGTTCTTC	CASKWEISYNEQFF
TRBV11-2	TRBD2	few	TRBJ2-2	TGTGCCAGCAGTCGGAACAGCGGGACTGGGGAGCTGTTTTTT	CASSRNSGTGELFF
TRBV5-1	NA	NA	TRBJ2-5	TGCGCCAGCGCCCCTTTTTTCCAAGAGACCCAGAACTTC	CASAPFFQETQNF
TRBV20-1	NA	NA	TRBJ2-4	TGCAGTGCTCCCCTTTTGAACATTCAGTACTTC	CSAPLLNIQYF
TRBV5-8	NA	NA	TRBJ2-1	TGTGCCAGCAGCAAATCGCTGGACGCCGGACAGTTCTTC	CASSKSLDAGQFF
TRBV29-1	NA	many	TRBJ2-5	TGCAGCGTTGAGGGGGGATCCAGGGAGACCCAGTACTTC	CSVEGGSRETQYF
TRBV27	NA	NA	TRBJ1-4	TGTGCCAGCAGTACCGGACGGGCGGGACTGTTTTTT	CASSTGRAGLFF
TRBV14	NA	few	TRBJ2-7	TGTGCCAGCAGCCAAGTGCCCTCCTACGAGCAGTACTTC	CASSQVPSYEQYF
TRBV4-3	NA	NA	TRBJ1-2	TGCGCCAGCAGCCAAGTTGCTCCCGGGAGCTATGGCTACACCTTC	CASSQVAPGSYGYTF
TRBV5-1	NA	NA	TRBJ2-7	TGCGCCAGCAGCTTGCCAGGGGCGACCCCCTACGAGCAGTACTTC	CASSLPGATPYEQYF
TRBV20-1	NA	few	TRBJ2-2	TGCAGTGCCCAGAGGCTTTTAACCGGGGAGCTGTTTTTT	CSAQRLLTGELFF